This entry features one T cell receptor (beta chain) sequence. The data were taken from a study of blood T cell repertoires in COVID-19. The assay was immunoSEQ multiplex PCR, and TCRdb's table has in-frame clones only and misses some. The repertoire includes about 380,000 clones, about 88% of them detected once, and more than 1% sits in the top ten. The clonotype comes from a woman younger than 30 who had recovered from COVID-19. The sample comprised PBMCs or T cells enriched from blood (not recorded which).

The CDR3: CASSYPGTGGAYGYTF. CDR3 in DNA: TGTGCCAGCAGCTACCCTGGGACAGGGGGCGCCTATGGCTACACCTTC. V usage is TRBV5-8 and J usage is TRBJ1-2; TRBD1 matches 12 bases. Germline-derived CDR1 and CDR2 are SGHTS and YDEGEE. This CDR3 region has 16 residues. Trimming removed 3 bases from V and 4 bases from J; junction bases left unmatched: 7.